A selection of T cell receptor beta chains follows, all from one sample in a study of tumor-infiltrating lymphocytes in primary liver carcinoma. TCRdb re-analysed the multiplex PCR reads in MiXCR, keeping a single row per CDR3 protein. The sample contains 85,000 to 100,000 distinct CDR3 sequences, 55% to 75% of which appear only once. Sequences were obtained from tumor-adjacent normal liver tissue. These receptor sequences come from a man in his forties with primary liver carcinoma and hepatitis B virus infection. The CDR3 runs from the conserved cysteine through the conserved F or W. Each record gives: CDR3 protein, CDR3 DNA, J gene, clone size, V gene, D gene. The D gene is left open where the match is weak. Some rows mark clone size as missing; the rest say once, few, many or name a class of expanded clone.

CAWSVVGCTDTQYF TGTGCCTGGAGTGTGGTCGGATGCACAGATACGCAGTATTTT TRBJ2-3 . TRBV30 .
CASSFGTSNEQFF TGTGCCAGCAGTTTCGGCACCTCCAATGAGCAGTTCTTC TRBJ2-1 . TRBV28 .
CASSLVGFSPGNIIYF TGTGCCAGCAGCTTGGTCGGCTTCAGCCCTGGAAACATCATATATTTT TRBJ1-3 . TRBV5-6 .
CASSLEGSYEQHF TGTGCCAGCAGCTTGGAGGGCTCCTACGAGCAGCACTTC TRBJ2-7 . TRBV5-6 .
CASSPTGTVNNEQFF TGCGCCAGTAGCCCCACTGGGACAGTAAACAATGAGCAGTTCTTC TRBJ2-1 . TRBV5-1 TRBD1
CASSSGLDGEQYF TGCGCCAGCAGCTCGGGACTCGACGGGGAGCAGTACTTC TRBJ2-7 . TRBV5-1 .
CASSSTRGVGVYEQYF TGTGCCAGCAGCTCCACCCGGGGGGTAGGGGTCTACGAGCAGTACTTC TRBJ2-7 . TRBV11-2 TRBD2
CASSSSAFTCEQYF TGTGCCAGCAGCTCTTCGGCCTTTACCTGCGAGCAGTACTTC TRBJ2-7 . TRBV7-9 .
CASSECRSSYNEQFF TGCGCCAGCAGTGAATGCAGGAGCTCCTACAATGAGCAGTTCTTC TRBJ2-1 . TRBV6-5 .
CNMMTGRANVLAF TGCAACATGATGACAGGGAGGGCCAACGTCCTGGCTTTC TRBJ2-6 . TRBV29-1 .
CASSSITRGFDEQFF TGTGCCAGCAGTTCTATCACCCGGGGATTCGATGAGCAGTTCTTC TRBJ2-1 . TRBV28 .
CTSSLEAGARGYTF TGTACCAGCAGCTTAGAGGCGGGGGCGCGAGGCTACACCTTC TRBJ1-2 . TRBV11-2 .
CSVDSDASTDTQYF TGCAGCGTTGATTCGGACGCCAGCACAGATACGCAGTATTTT TRBJ2-3 many TRBV29-1 .
CVSQRDPTYEQYF TGTGTCAGCCAACGGGACCCCACATACGAGCAGTACTTC TRBJ2-7 . TRBV11-2 .
CVSSEARGSARETQYF TGTGTCAGTAGTGAAGCGAGGGGGTCCGCTAGAGAGACACAGTACTTC TRBJ2-7 . TRBV6-1 .
CASSLTGPYEQYF TGTGCCAGCAGCTTGACAGGGCCCTACGAGCAGTATTTC TRBJ2-7 . TRBV11-2 TRBD1
CAIGQSYEQYF TGTGCCATTGGACAGTCCTACGAGCAGTACTTC TRBJ2-7 . TRBV11-2 .
CASSGNGETQYF TGTGCCAGCAGTGGGAATGGAGAGACCCAGTACTTC TRBJ2-5 once TRBV6-2/TRBV6-3 .
CASSRGGGRGAEAFF TGTGCCAGCAGCCGGGGCGGGGGGCGCGGGGCTGAAGCTTTCTTT TRBJ1-1 many TRBV5-5 .
CASSLTGETQYF TGCGCCAGCAGCCTCACGGGAGAGACCCAGTACTTC TRBJ2-5 many TRBV5-1 .
CCVEGSLTNEQYF TGCTGCGTTGAGGGGTCGTTAACAAACGAGCAGTACTTC TRBJ2-7 . TRBV29-1 .
CASSTTSGSNEHFF TGTGCCAGCAGTACAACTAGCGGGAGTAATGAACACTTCTTC TRBJ2-1 few TRBV6-5 TRBD2
CASSSFYEQFF TGTGCCAGCAGCTCGTTCTATGAGCAGTTCTTC TRBJ2-1 medium-sized TRBV11-2 .
CASGLAPSGSGNGELLF TGTGCCAGCGGCTTGGCCCCTAGCGGGAGTGGGAACGGGGAGCTGCTTTTT TRBJ2-2 . TRBV5-5 TRBD2
CASSSGRGSFGEQYF TGTGCCAGCAGCTCCGGGAGGGGGTCCTTTGGAGAGCAGTACTTC TRBJ2-7 . TRBV11-2 TRBD2
CASSLGLGLPTHEELF TGTGCCAGCAGCTTAGGCCTCGGACTTCCTACGCATGAGGAGCTCTTC TRBJ2-1 once TRBV11-1 .
CASTLEAGLYEQYF TGCGCCAGCACCTTGGAAGCGGGGCTGTACGAGCAGTACTTC TRBJ2-7 . TRBV5-1 TRBD2
CASSLEVGEGSETQYF TGTGCCAGCAGCTTAGAAGTCGGAGAGGGGTCGGAGACCCAGTACTTC TRBJ2-5 . TRBV13 .
CSVGDSGRNTIYF TGCAGCGTGGGGGACAGCGGTCGGAACACCATATATTTT TRBJ1-3 many TRBV29-1 TRBD1
CANSLVGEIEAFF TGTGCCAACAGCTTAGTCGGGGAGATTGAAGCTTTCTTT TRBJ1-1 . TRBV11-2 .
CASSFSGSNTRELYF TGTGCCAGCAGCTTTAGCGGGTCGAACACCAGGGAGCTGTACTTT TRBJ2-2 . TRBV11-2 TRBD2
CTSSSDARGSTYNEQFF TGTACCAGCAGCTCGGACGCCAGGGGCTCGACCTACAACGAGCAGTTCTTC TRBJ2-1 . TRBV11-1 .
CASCHLQGPNYGYTF TGTGCCAGCTGCCATCTACAGGGCCCTAACTATGGCTACACCTTC TRBJ1-2 once TRBV14 .
CASSLSGGTGQDTQYF TGTGCCAGCAGCTTATCCGGGGGGACAGGACAAGATACGCAGTATTTT TRBJ2-3 . TRBV7-8 .
CASSIVLAGKHEQYF TGTGCCAGCAGCATAGTACTAGCGGGAAAGCACGAGCAGTACTTC TRBJ2-7 . TRBV11-2 TRBD2
CASSIDRGRNEQFF TGTGCCAGCAGTATCGACAGGGGTCGGAATGAACAGTTCTTC TRBJ2-1 . TRBV6-6 TRBD1
CSGGEGVNNEQFF TGCAGCGGCGGGGAGGGGGTGAACAATGAGCAGTTCTTC TRBJ2-1 many TRBV29-1 .
CTSSPEAGISTDTQYF TGCACCAGCAGCCCAGAGGCGGGGATAAGCACAGATACACAGTATTTT TRBJ2-3 . TRBV4-1 .
CASSLEGLAWIDTQYF TGTGCCAGCAGTTTAGAGGGACTAGCGTGGATTGATACGCAGTATTTT TRBJ2-3 . TRBV11-2 TRBD2
CASSETTPAAKETQYF TGCGCCAGCAGTGAGACGACACCAGCAGCCAAAGAGACCCAGTACTTC TRBJ2-5 many TRBV10-2 .
CATTSAGGRAFF TGTGCCACCACCTCTGCAGGGGGGAGAGCTTTCTTT TRBJ1-1 many TRBV24-1 TRBD1
CSAEGTGADTQYF TGCAGTGCTGAAGGGACAGGGGCAGATACACAGTATTTT TRBJ2-3 . TRBV20-1 TRBD1
CASSSSSGSGSTDTQYF TGTGCCAGCAGTTCCAGTAGCGGGAGTGGTAGCACAGATACGCAGTATTTT TRBJ2-3 . TRBV28 TRBD2
CVSNPGVSDTQYF TGTGTCAGCAACCCAGGGGTCTCAGATACGCAGTATTTT TRBJ2-3 . TRBV6-5 .
CAISFSPLTTWAAGKLFF TGTGCCATCAGTTTCTCTCCCCTTACGACATGGGCAGCGGGAAAACTGTTTTTT TRBJ1-4 . TRBV12-3/TRBV12-4 .
CDSSGTGFGTEAFF TGTGACAGCAGTGGTACAGGGTTCGGCACTGAAGCTTTCTTT TRBJ1-1 . TRBV25-1 .
CTSSYSFQQAYNERFF TGTACCAGCAGTTACTCGTTCCAGCAAGCCTACAATGAGCGGTTCTTC TRBJ2-1 . TRBV6-6 .
CASSCSRESYKQYF TGTGCCAGCAGTTGCTCGCGGGAGTCCTACAAGCAGTACTTC TRBJ2-7 . TRBV6-2/TRBV6-3 TRBD2
CASIPGTSGGTYEQYF TGTGCCAGCATTCCCGGGACTAGCGGGGGGACCTACGAGCAGTACTTC TRBJ2-7 . TRBV28 TRBD2
CASNQGGLAVYNEQFF TGTGCCAGCAACCAAGGGGGACTAGCCGTCTACAATGAGCAGTTCTTC TRBJ2-1 . TRBV4-1 TRBD2
CASSPRDSLNTGELFF TGTGCCAGCAGCCCCCGGGACAGCCTGAACACCGGGGAGCTGTTTTTT TRBJ2-2 many TRBV5-5 TRBD1
CASSYPIGGYTDTQYF TGTGCCAGCAGTTACCCGATAGGGGGCTACACAGATACGCAGTATTTC TRBJ2-3 . TRBV5-5 TRBD1